Below, 31 T cell receptor beta chains from the same sample are listed, as sequenced in a study of breast tumors, draining lymph nodes, adjacent tissues (dated by TCRdb to about 2016). Receptor amplification or capture employed multiplex PCR. TCRdb records Illumina HiSeq 2000 as the sequencer. TCRdb applied fastp at Q25 and MiXCR to the public reads, then kept only in-frame beta chains. Rows with one shared CDR3 protein collapse into an entry with the most common genes and DNA. This sample gives 190,000 or so distinct CDR3 sequences in total; about 32% of them show up just once. The biggest ten clones account for roughly 4% of the sample. The lymph node samples were taken from the axillary draining lymph nodes of breast cancer patients. The sample taken for sequencing was axillary lymph node tissue. These receptor sequences come from a female donor with breast cancer. Some clones in this sample may be carry-over from other donors' samples.

Worth noting for this clonotype: This clone may be a read error of a much larger clone one base away. The conserved phenylalanine or tryptophan normally closing the CDR3 is absent here, so this likely arose from a read error. The CDR3 nucleotides read TGTGCCAGCAGTTCCCAGGGCAGGGGAGGCTACGAGCAGTACTCC. This codes for CASSSQGRGGYEQYS. The chain has TRBV6-5 and TRBJ2-7; perhaps D is TRBD1 or TRBD2 (6 bases each). CDR1 is MNHEY and CDR2 is SVGAGI in the germline V gene. This CDR3 is 15 amino acids long. Deletions cut 4 bases from V and 3 bases from J, with 16 bases between.

About this clonotype itself: Sequence at one end of the junction differs from germline and may be a read error. This chain connects TRBV9 to TRBJ2-6; TRBD1 is a possible D gene (7 bases). This CDR3 is 17 amino acids long. Looked up from germline, CDR1 is SGDLS and CDR2 is YYNGEE. The CDR3 loop reads CASSLRQGLSGATVLTF. The CDR3 coding sequence is TGTGCCAGCAGCTTGAGACAGGGACTTTCCGGGGCCACCGTCCTGACTTTC.

This chain links TRBV7-2 with TRBJ1-5; 10 bases map to TRBD1. J was trimmed by 6 bases and V by 4 bases; bases with no gene match: 6. Germline assignment: CDR1 SGHTA and CDR2 FQGNSA. There are 15 residues in the CDR3. The CDR3 here is CASSSGQGPPQPQHF. In nucleotides, the CDR3 is TGTGCCAGCAGCTCGGGACAGGGGCCGCCTCAGCCCCAGCATTTT. Drawing the rest from reference TRBV7-2 and TRBJ1-5, the complete variable domain is GAGVSQSPSNKVTEKGKDVELRCDPISGHTALYWYRQSLGQGLEFLIYFQGNSAPDKSGLPSDRFSAERTGGSVSTLTIQRTQQEDSAVYLCASSSGQGPPQPQHFGDGTRLSIL.

The chain recombines TRBV29-1 with TRBJ1-1; the D is unclear. V was shortened by 4 bases and J by 1 base, with 7 bases between the two germline ends. The length of the CDR3 is 12 residues. Germline CDR1 SQVTM, CDR2 ANQGSEA. The CDR3 DNA follows: TGCAGCGTTGTCCCGAGGAACACTGAAGCTTTCTTT. Translated: CSVVPRNTEAFF.

This clonotype appeared many times. The CDR3 loop is CASSSRTGRNSPLHF. CDR3 coding DNA: TGTGCCAGCAGCTCTCGGACAGGGCGTAATTCACCCCTCCACTTT. The chain combines TRBV28 with TRBJ1-6; the match to TRBD1 covers 8 bases. This CDR3 region has 15 residues. The V segment lost 6 bases and the J segment 6 bases; nucleotides outside the gene matches: 7. The germline V gene encodes CDR1 MDHEN and CDR2 SYDVKM.

The V call is TRBV7-2, the J call TRBJ1-6; possibly TRBD1 for D (6 bases). Germline V lookup: CDR1 SGHTA, CDR2 FQGNSA. This CDR3 has 14 amino acids. Trimming took off 3 bases at V and 13 bases at J, with 16 bases between the two ends. The CDR3 reads CASSLDSRNWPLHF. Written as DNA, the CDR3 is TGTGCCAGCAGCTTGGACAGCCGAAATTGGCCCCTCCACTTT.

The sample holds many counts of this clonotype. The chain uses TRBV9 and TRBJ2-2; possible D gene TRBD2, 5 bases. The germline V and J ends were trimmed by 4 bases and 6 bases, with 13 bases remaining between them. Germline V lookup: CDR1 SGDLS, CDR2 YYNGEE. The CDR3 totals 14 residues. The CDR3 loop reads CASSRDGESGELFF. The CDR3 nucleotides are TGTGCCAGCAGCCGAGACGGGGAATCCGGGGAGCTGTTTTTT.

This clonotype has a count of ten or more. The J gene is TRBJ1-4, the V gene TRBV30, with D possibly matching TRBD1 (5 bases). The V gene's germline CDR1 is GTSNPN and CDR2 SVGIG (reference sequence). Trimming removed 1 base from V and 4 bases from J, with 7 bases in between. The CDR3 is 13 amino acids. CDR3 sequence reads: CAWSGQGNEKLFF. DNA for the CDR3: TGTGCCTGGAGTGGCCAGGGTAATGAAAAACTGTTTTTT. Using reference TRBV30 and TRBJ1-4 for the parts outside the CDR3, the full variable domain is SQTIHQWPATLVQPVGSPLSLECTVEGTSNPNLYWYRQAAGRGLQLLFYSVGIGQISSEVPQNLSASRPQDRQFILSSKKLLLSDSGFYLCAWSGQGNEKLFFGSGTQLSVL.

This clonotype showed up just a few times. This could be a read error, since a much larger clone is one nucleotide away. The final CDR3 position lacks the conserved phenylalanine or tryptophan, pointing to a likely read error. The rearrangement links TRBV7-8 to TRBJ2-5; TRBD2 aligns across 11 bases. Unmatched junction bases numbered 4, after V lost 8 bases and J lost 2 bases. The CDR3 contains 14 residues. CDR1 and CDR2 (germline): SGHVS, FQNEAQ. The CDR3 loop reads CASGRLAGQETQYL. The CDR3 coding sequence is TGTGCCAGCGGACGACTAGCGGGACAAGAGACCCAGTACCTC.

The genes are TRBV5-5 and TRBJ1-6; no definite D call. The CDR3 contains 16 residues. Trimming removed 2 bases from V and 4 bases from J, with 13 bases in between. Germline lookup yields CDR1 SGHKS and CDR2 YYEKEE (reference sequence). The CDR3: CASSFPAGKYNSPLHF. CDR3 DNA: TGTGCCAGCAGCTTTCCAGCGGGGAAATATAATTCACCCCTCCACTTT.

This clonotype was counted only a few times. The V and J genes are TRBV12-3 or TRBV12-4 and TRBJ1-4; possibly TRBD1 for D (6 bases). Between the trimmed V and J ends, which lost 3 bases and 6 bases, there was a span of 14 bases. The CDR3 has 15 residues. The CDR3 region has the DNA TGTGCCAGCAGTTTCAATAAGGGGGGCGATGAAAAACTGTTTTTT. It encodes CASSFNKGGDEKLFF.

This clonotype was detected ten times or more. The J gene is TRBJ2-5, the V gene TRBV7-2; 7 bases agree with TRBD2. The CDR3 has 15 residues. CDR1 is SGHTA and CDR2 is FQGNSA in the germline V gene. J gave up 2 bases and V 5 bases, and 8 bases lay outside the gene matches. CDR3 DNA sequence: TGTGCCAGCAGCCACTGGGACTACCGGCAAGAGACCCAGTACTTC. Translation gives CASSHWDYRQETQYF.

The chain is built from TRBV20-1 and TRBJ2-7, with D possibly matching TRBD2 (6 bases). CDR1 DFQATT and CDR2 SNEGSKA come from the germline V gene (reference sequence). This CDR3 is built from 14 residues. Trimming removed 3 bases at V and 4 bases at J, with 16 bases between. The CDR3 sequence: CSASSGSGGYEQYF. The CDR3 nucleotides are TGCAGTGCTAGCTCCGGGAGCGGAGGTTACGAGCAGTACTTC.

This clonotype has ten or more counts. The chain recombines TRBV2 with TRBJ2-7, with 9 bases that match TRBD1. The ends lost 6 bases at V and 3 bases at J; junction bases unmatched: 0. Germline lookup yields CDR1 SNHLY and CDR2 FYNNEI. This CDR3 is built from 12 residues. CDR3 residues: CASRTGGYEQYF. As DNA, the CDR3 is TGTGCCAGCAGGACAGGGGGCTACGAGCAGTACTTC.

This clonotype was counted ten times or more. The V and J genes are TRBV20-1 and TRBJ2-1, with TRBD2 as a possible D gene (6 bases). The germline V gene has CDR1 DFQATT and CDR2 SNEGSKA (reference sequence). Trimming removed 5 bases from V and 7 bases from J, with 15 bases in between. This CDR3 is 13 amino acids long. CDR3 protein: CSAGGARRNEQFF. CDR3 nucleotide sequence: TGCAGTGCTGGCGGGGCCCGCAGGAATGAGCAGTTCTTC.

This clonotype was seen at least ten times. The rearrangement joins TRBV6-1 to TRBJ2-1; TRBD2 matches 10 bases. The trim removed 0 bases at V and 8 bases at J, leaving 7 bases unmatched. Germline V lookup: CDR1 MNHNS, CDR2 SASEGT. The CDR3 is 16 residues long. The CDR3 sequence: CASSEAGASGSHEQFF. The DNA for the CDR3 is TGTGCCAGCAGTGAAGCTGGGGCTAGCGGGAGTCATGAGCAGTTCTTC.

This clonotype was seen many times. V usage is TRBV2 and J usage is TRBJ2-5; 9 nucleotides align to TRBD1. Germline V lookup: CDR1 SNHLY, CDR2 FYNNEI. V shed 10 bases, J shed 3 bases, and the junction held 3 bases outside the gene matches. This CDR3 has 12 residues. CDR3 DNA: TGTGCCACAAGACAGGGGGAAGAGACCCAGTACTTC. This gives the protein CATRQGEETQYF.

For this clonotype: A much larger clonotype is one base distant, so this may be a read error. The V call is TRBV7-9, the J call TRBJ2-1; D is possibly TRBD1 (6 bases). The germline gives CDR1 SEHNR, CDR2 FQNEAQ (reference sequence). The CDR3 extends over 13 amino acids. CDR3: CASSPGVDNGQFF. For the CDR3, the DNA is TGTGCCAGCTCACCAGGGGTGGACAATGGGCAGTTCTTC.

This clonotype has ten or more counts. The chain couples TRBV7-3 to TRBJ1-6, with 7 nucleotides matching TRBD1. The CDR3 consists of 14 residues. J lost 5 bases, V lost 6 bases, and 4 bases had no gene match. Looked up from germline, CDR1 is SGHTA and CDR2 is FQGTGA. The CDR3 bases are TGTGCCAGCAGTTCCGGGACAGATAATTCACCCCTCCACTTT. Translation gives CASSSGTDNSPLHF.

The chain has TRBV28 and TRBJ2-7, with TRBD2 matching over 8 bases. Germline trimming cut 3 bases from V and 4 bases from J; bases unmatched to any gene: 5. The CDR3 extends over 14 amino acids. Per germline, CDR1 MDHEN and CDR2 SYDVKM. The DNA of the CDR3 is TGTGCCAGCAGTTTGACGGGACTAGTGTACGAGCAGTACTTC. Translated, it gives CASSLTGLVYEQYF.

In the case of this clonotype: A much larger clone differs from this one at a single base, so this may be a read error. The conserved phenylalanine or tryptophan is not found at the CDR3 terminus, so this likely reflects a read error. V usage is TRBV19 and J usage is TRBJ1-2; tentative D call: TRBD1 (6 bases). Looked up from germline, CDR1 is LNHDA and CDR2 is SQIVND (reference sequence). The CDR3 is 16 residues long. V shed 6 bases and J shed 0 bases, with 17 bases lying between them. This chain's CDR3 is CASRRDTLSANYGYTS. The CDR3 DNA follows: TGTGCCAGTAGACGGGACACACTTAGCGCTAACTATGGCTACACCTCC.

This clonotype was detected ten times or more. The chain links TRBV20-1 to TRBJ1-2; D may be TRBD1 (5 bases). V was trimmed by 5 bases and J by 5 bases, leaving 15 bases between them. The CDR3 length is 13 residues. Per the germline V gene, CDR1 is DFQATT and CDR2 is SNEGSKA (reference sequence). CDR3 in amino acids: CSAGIPGPYGYTF. As DNA, the CDR3 is TGCAGTGCTGGTATACCGGGACCTTATGGCTACACCTTC.

This clonotype was counted a few times. The CDR3 region is CASSGLSGRFDEQFF. The CDR3, as DNA: TGCGCCAGCAGTGGTCTTAGCGGGAGATTTGATGAGCAGTTCTTC. This chain connects TRBV10-1 to TRBJ2-1; 9 bases fit TRBD2. Trimming cost V 4 bases and J 8 bases; bases outside gene matches: 9. CDR3 length: 15 residues. Germline lookup yields CDR1 WNHNN and CDR2 SYGVQD (reference sequence).

The rearrangement joins TRBV7-2 to TRBJ2-3; 9 positions match TRBD2. The trim removed 5 bases at V and 3 bases at J, leaving 9 bases unmatched. CDR1 is SGHTA and CDR2 is FQGNSA in the germline V gene. The CDR3 is made up of 16 amino acids. The chain's CDR3 is CASSHPGLAGTDTQYF. Written as DNA, the CDR3 is TGTGCCAGCAGCCACCCGGGACTAGCAGGAACAGATACGCAGTATTTT.

There are many counts of this clonotype. The CDR3 sequence is CASSLGQGVEQFF. The CDR3 nucleotides read TGCGCCAGCAGCTTGGGACAGGGGGTTGAGCAGTTCTTC. The J gene is TRBJ2-1, the V gene TRBV5-1; 9 positions match TRBD1. The CDR3 is 13 amino acids. CDR1 is SGHRS, CDR2 YFSETQ, per germline. The J segment lost 9 bases and the V segment lost 0 bases, leaving 1 base of the junction unmatched.

This clonotype was observed at least ten times. This chain uses TRBV10-3 with TRBJ2-3; TRBD2 aligns across 8 bases. CDR1 ENHRY and CDR2 SYGVKD come from the germline V gene. V shed 5 bases, J shed 4 bases, and the junction held 5 bases outside the gene matches. The CDR3 covers 14 residues. The CDR3 loop reads CAISNGGVADTQYF. CDR3 nucleotides: TGTGCCATCAGTAACGGGGGGGTCGCAGATACGCAGTATTTT.

This clonotype was seen repeatedly, ten times or more. The rearrangement links TRBV20-1 to TRBJ2-1; 11 nucleotides align to TRBD2. CDR1 DFQATT and CDR2 SNEGSKA come from the germline V gene (reference sequence). The CDR3 has 15 residues. With 3 bases clipped from V and 9 bases from J, the junction kept 10 bases outside the gene matches. The CDR3 reads CSASIRTSGLGEQFF. Written as DNA, the CDR3 is TGCAGTGCTAGTATTCGGACTAGCGGGTTGGGTGAGCAGTTCTTC.

This clonotype was observed a handful of times. The rearrangement joins TRBV6-1 to TRBJ2-1, with D perhaps matching TRBD2 (7 bases). The CDR3 length is 14 residues. The ends were cut back, 6 bases at V and 1 base at J, with 10 bases in the middle. Germline V gives CDR1 MNHNS, CDR2 SASEGT. CDR3 bases: TGTGCCAGCAGAGGGGGGGCTTCCTACAATGAGCAGTTCTTC. This sequence encodes CASRGGASYNEQFF.

Ten or more counts support this clonotype. CDR3 nucleotides: TGTGCCAGCTCACCAAGACAGGGGTGGAACGAGCAGTACTTC. Translation: CASSPRQGWNEQYF. The chain combines TRBV18 with TRBJ2-7; TRBD1 matches at 8 bases. This CDR3 is built from 14 residues. Germline V CDR1 and CDR2: KGHSH, LQKENI. With 2 bases clipped from V and 5 bases from J, the junction kept 5 bases outside the gene matches.

This clonotype was counted ten times or more. The chain employs TRBV25-1 and TRBJ2-2; weak D call: TRBD1 (6 bases). Germline V lookup: CDR1 MGHDK, CDR2 SYGVNS. The CDR3 covers 16 residues. V was pared by 3 bases and J by 0 bases, with 11 bases between. The CDR3: CASSDSGGPNTGELFF. In DNA form, the CDR3 reads TGTGCCAGCAGTGACTCTGGGGGCCCGAACACCGGGGAGCTGTTTTTT. The entire variable domain, with the rest obtained from reference TRBV25-1 and TRBJ2-2, is as follows: EADIYQTPRYLVIGTGKKITLECSQTMGHDKMYWYQQDPGMELHLIHYSYGVNSTEKGDLSSESTVSRIRTEHFPLTLESARPSHTSQYLCASSDSGGPNTGELFFGEGSRLTVL.

In regard to this clonotype: This could be a read error, since a much larger clone is one nucleotide away. The chain combines TRBV5-6 with TRBJ2-1; D is possibly TRBD1 (5 bases). CDR1 SGHDT and CDR2 YYEEEE come from the germline V gene. The CDR3 sequence is 16 residues long. The CDR3: CAGSLKLQDPDNEQFF. The CDR3 DNA reads as TGTGCCGGCAGCTTGAAGTTACAGGACCCCGACAATGAGCAGTTCTTC.